This T cell receptor beta chain was sequenced during a study of shared clonotypes between healthy human individuals. Data came from immunoSEQ multiplex PCR; TCRdb stores just in-frame clones and leaves some out. The sample records some 1.1 million clones, roughly 80% being singletons. The V gene's germline CDR1 is SEHNR and CDR2 FQNEAQ (reference sequence). This CDR3 is 16 amino acids long. The V gene end was trimmed by 5 bases and the J gene end by 6 bases; junction bases not matched to a gene: 7. Comments on this clone: Within the sample, other DNA sequences also encode this same CDR3.

The receptor was isolated from a man aged 18 to 29 in good health. Some clones in this sample may be carry-over from other donors' samples. The chain carries TRBV7-9 and TRBJ2-1; 13 bases map to TRBD2. Input material: memory CD4+ T cells from PBMCs. Subset meaning: CD45RA-negative fraction. CDR3 DNA sequence: TGTGCCAGCAGCCTCGGACTAGCGGGGGTACGCAATGAGCAGTTCTTC. Translated, it gives CASSLGLAGVRNEQFF.